The 6 T cell receptor beta chains below come from one sample, sequenced in a study of OX40 agonist ivuxolimab in advanced cancers. TCRdb keeps only in-frame clones here, not all; method: immunoSEQ multiplex PCR. This sample has over 80,000 clones, with less than 85% found just once. The starting material was CD4+ or CD8+ T cells sorted from blood, obtained in a trial of the OX40 agonist ivuxolimab. The source is an adult with an advanced solid tumor such as melanoma, head and neck, liver or kidney cancer.

The V call is TRBV5-6, the J call TRBJ1-1; 10 bases map to TRBD1. The CDR3 runs to 15 residues. V dropped 4 bases and J dropped 6; count of bases not matched to a gene: 9. Germline CDR1 is SGHDT and CDR2 is YYEEEE. CDR3 residues: CASSETGTGDSEAFF. The CDR3 DNA sequence: TGTGCCAGCAGCGAGACCGGGACAGGGGATTCTGAAGCTTTCTTT. The full variable domain, in which reference TRBV5-6 and TRBJ1-1 provide the parts outside the CDR3, is DAGVTQSPTHLIKTRGQQVTLRCSPKSGHDTVSWYQQALGQGPQFIFQYYEEEERQRGNFPDRFSGHQFPNYSSELNVNALLLGDSALYLCASSETGTGDSEAFFGQGTRLTVV.

The rearrangement uses TRBV7-9 and TRBJ2-1, with 8 bases lining up with TRBD1. Germline CDR1 SEHNR, CDR2 FQNEAQ (reference sequence). V lost 2 bases, J lost 6 bases, and 6 bases stayed unmatched. The CDR3 loop spans 15 amino acids. CDR3 loop: CASSLRQGIGNEQFF. Written as DNA, the CDR3 is TGTGCCAGCAGCTTAAGACAGGGGATTGGCAATGAGCAGTTCTTC.

CDR3 loop: CASSIDKGTSEPQHF. DNA of the CDR3: TGTGCCAGTAGTATAGATAAGGGTACATCAGAGCCCCAGCATTTT. The gene calls are TRBV19 and TRBJ1-5; no clear D gene. The CDR3 runs 15 residues. Germline V CDR1 and CDR2: LNHDA, SQIVND (reference sequence). The V and J ends lost 0 bases and 8 bases respectively, with 14 bases between them.

The chain carries TRBV5-5 and TRBJ1-4; TRBD1 might be the D (5 bases). CDR1 and CDR2 from the germline V gene are SGHKS and YYEKEE (reference sequence). The CDR3 extends over 16 amino acids. V was trimmed by 0 bases and J by 4 bases, leaving 13 bases between them. Here the CDR3 reads CASSLAPTAYNEKLFF. The CDR3 coding sequence is TGTGCCAGCAGCTTGGCCCCGACAGCGTATAATGAAAAACTGTTTTTT.

This rearrangement joins TRBV5-1 to TRBJ1-6; D is undetermined. The CDR3 is 15 amino acids. The germline gives CDR1 SGHRS, CDR2 YFSETQ. Trimming cost V 0 bases and J 6 bases, with 10 bases left between them. This CDR3 reads CASSLEPGFNSPLHF. DNA of the CDR3: TGCGCCAGCAGCTTGGAACCCGGATTTAATTCACCCCTCCACTTT.

This chain joins TRBV9 and TRBJ1-6; no clear D gene. CDR3 length: 15 amino acids. Germline CDR1 and CDR2: SGDLS and YYNGEE. The V end was cut by 1 base, the J end by 5 bases, with 10 bases between. This CDR3 reads CASSVNAGNNSPLHF. CDR3 nucleotides: TGTGCCAGCAGCGTAAATGCGGGAAATAATTCACCCCTCCACTTT.